Shown below are 3 T cell receptor beta chains from a single sample sequenced in a study of T cells in Graves' hyperthyroidism and ophthalmopathy. Template material for amplifying TCR beta CDR3 regions consisted of RNA transcripts. The TCR CDR3 first-round RT-PCR relied on the HTBI primer set. A single record per CDR3 protein comes from TCRdb applying MiXCR to the multiplex PCR reads. The sample holds about 740,000 distinct CDR3 sequences, 11% to 15% seen once. Sequences were obtained from blood. The origin of the receptors is a young woman with Graves' hyperthyroidism.

In this sample, this clonotype turned up a few times. The rearrangement links TRBV3-1 to TRBJ2-7; 7 bases map to TRBD2. The CDR3 is made up of 16 amino acids. The trim removed 6 bases at V and 7 bases at J, leaving 18 bases unmatched. Per germline, CDR1 LGHDT and CDR2 YNNKEL (reference sequence). CDR3 nucleotide sequence: TGTGCCAGCAGTCAACCTTGGGCGGGATCGGGGGGTGAGCAGTACTTC. Protein: CASSQPWAGSGGEQYF.

This clonotype was found a few times. This sequence joins TRBV12-3 or TRBV12-4 and TRBJ1-5; 10 bases agree with TRBD1. The CDR3 runs to 15 residues. J lost 6 bases, V lost 4 bases, and 6 bases had no gene match. CDR3 nucleotide sequence: TGTGCCAGCAGTTCAGACAGGGGGCGCCTTCAGCCCCAGCATTTT. Amino acids: CASSSDRGRLQPQHF.

This clonotype was detected a few times. The chain employs TRBV30 and TRBJ1-1; D is unclear. V was cut by 0 bases and J by 6 bases, with 11 bases left in between. In germline, CDR1 is GTSNPN, CDR2 SVGIG (reference sequence). There are 13 residues in the CDR3. The CDR3 coding sequence is TGTGCCTGGAGTGTACTCCGGTTCGCTGAAGCTTTCTTT. It codes for CAWSVLRFAEAFF.